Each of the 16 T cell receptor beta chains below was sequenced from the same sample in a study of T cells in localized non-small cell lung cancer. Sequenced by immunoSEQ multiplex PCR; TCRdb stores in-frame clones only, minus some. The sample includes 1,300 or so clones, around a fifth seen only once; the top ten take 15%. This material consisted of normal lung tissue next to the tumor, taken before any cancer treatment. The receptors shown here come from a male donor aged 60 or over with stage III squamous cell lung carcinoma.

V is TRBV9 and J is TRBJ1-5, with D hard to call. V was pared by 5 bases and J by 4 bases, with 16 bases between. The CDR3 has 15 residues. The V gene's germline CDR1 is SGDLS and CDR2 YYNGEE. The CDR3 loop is CASSEGGYGNQPQHF. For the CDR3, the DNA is TGTGCCAGCAGTGAGGGAGGGTACGGGAATCAGCCCCAGCATTTT. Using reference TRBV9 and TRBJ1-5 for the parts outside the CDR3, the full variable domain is DSGVTQTPKHLITATGQRVTLRCSPRSGDLSVYWYQQSLDQGLQFLIQYYNGEERAKGNILERFSAQQFPDLHSELNLSSLELGDSALYFCASSEGGYGNQPQHFGDGTRLSIL.

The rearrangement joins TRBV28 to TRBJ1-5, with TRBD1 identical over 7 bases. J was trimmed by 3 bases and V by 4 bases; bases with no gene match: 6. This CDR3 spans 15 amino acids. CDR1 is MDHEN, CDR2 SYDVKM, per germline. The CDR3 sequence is CASSWGDRFNQPQHF. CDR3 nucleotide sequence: TGTGCCAGCAGTTGGGGGGACAGATTCAATCAGCCCCAGCATTTT.

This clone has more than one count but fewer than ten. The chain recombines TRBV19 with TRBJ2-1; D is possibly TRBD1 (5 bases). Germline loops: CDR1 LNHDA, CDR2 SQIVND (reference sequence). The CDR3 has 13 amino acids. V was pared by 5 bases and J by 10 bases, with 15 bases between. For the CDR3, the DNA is TGTGCCAGTAGTTGGGGCCAATCAGGCGAGCAGTTCTTC. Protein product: CASSWGQSGEQFF. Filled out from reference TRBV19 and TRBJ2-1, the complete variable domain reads DGGITQSPKYLFRKEGQNVTLSCEQNLNHDAMYWYRQDPGQGLRLIYYSQIVNDFQKGDIAEGYSVSREKKESFPLTVTSAQKNPTAFYLCASSWGQSGEQFFGPGTRLTVL.

The CDR3 protein is CASSQGHGYEQYF. CDR3 bases: TGTGCCAGCTCACAGGGACACGGCTACGAGCAGTACTTC. V is TRBV18 and J is TRBJ2-7; a possible D gene is TRBD1 (6 bases). From germline, CDR1 is KGHSH and CDR2 LQKENI. The V end was cut by 4 bases, the J end by 3 bases, with 10 bases between. The CDR3 covers 13 residues. Full variable domain (missing parts from reference TRBV18 and TRBJ2-7): NAGVMQNPRHLVRRRGQEARLRCSPMKGHSHVYWYRQLPEEGLKFMVYLQKENIIDESGMPKERFSAEFPKEGPSILRIQQVVRGDSAAYFCASSQGHGYEQYFGPGTRLTVT.

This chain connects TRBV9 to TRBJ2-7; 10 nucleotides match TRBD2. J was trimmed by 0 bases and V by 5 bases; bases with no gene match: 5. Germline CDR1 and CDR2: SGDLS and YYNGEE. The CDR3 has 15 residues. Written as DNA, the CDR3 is TGTGCCAGCAGGCTAGCGGGGGCATACTCCTACGAGCAGTACGTC. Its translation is CASRLAGAYSYEQYV.

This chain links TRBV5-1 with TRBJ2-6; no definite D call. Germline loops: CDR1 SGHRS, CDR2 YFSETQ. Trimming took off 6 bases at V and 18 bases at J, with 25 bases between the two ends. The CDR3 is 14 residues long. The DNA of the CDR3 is TGCGCCAGCATTGATCTATCGGTTCACAAAGTCGGGACTTTC. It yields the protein CASIDLSVHKVGTF.

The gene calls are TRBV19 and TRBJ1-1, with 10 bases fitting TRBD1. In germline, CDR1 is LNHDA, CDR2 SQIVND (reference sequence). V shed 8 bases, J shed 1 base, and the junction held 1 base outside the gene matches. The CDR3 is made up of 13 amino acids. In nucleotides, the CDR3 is TGTGCCAGTGGGGACAGGGGGAACACTGAAGCTTTCTTT. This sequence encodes CASGDRGNTEAFF.

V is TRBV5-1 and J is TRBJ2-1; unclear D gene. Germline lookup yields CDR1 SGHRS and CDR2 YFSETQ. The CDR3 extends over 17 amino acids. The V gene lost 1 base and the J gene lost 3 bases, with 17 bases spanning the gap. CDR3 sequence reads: CASSLRLLQLSYNEQFF. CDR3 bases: TGCGCCAGCAGCTTGCGGCTCCTACAGCTAAGCTACAATGAGCAGTTCTTC.

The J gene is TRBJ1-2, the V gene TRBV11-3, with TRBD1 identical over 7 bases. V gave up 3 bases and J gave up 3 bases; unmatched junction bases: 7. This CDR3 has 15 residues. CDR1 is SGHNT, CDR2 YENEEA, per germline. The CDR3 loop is CASSFTRGMDYGYTF. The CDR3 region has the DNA TGTGCCAGCAGCTTTACCAGGGGGATGGACTATGGCTACACCTTC.

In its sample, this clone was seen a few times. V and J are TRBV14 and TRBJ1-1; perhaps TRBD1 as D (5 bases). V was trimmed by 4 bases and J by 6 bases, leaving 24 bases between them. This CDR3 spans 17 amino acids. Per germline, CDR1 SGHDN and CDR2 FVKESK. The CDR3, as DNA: TGTGCCAGCAGCCCCGAAAAGTACAGGAGGACCGTGGCTGAAGCTTTCTTT. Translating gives CASSPEKYRRTVAEAFF.

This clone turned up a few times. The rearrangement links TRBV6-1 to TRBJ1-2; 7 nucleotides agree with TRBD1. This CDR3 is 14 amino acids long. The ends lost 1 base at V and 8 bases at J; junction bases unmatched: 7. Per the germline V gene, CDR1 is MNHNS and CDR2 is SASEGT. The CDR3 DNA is TGTGCCAGCAGTGAAGGACAGGGAGGTAGCGGCTACACCTTC. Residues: CASSEGQGGSGYTF.

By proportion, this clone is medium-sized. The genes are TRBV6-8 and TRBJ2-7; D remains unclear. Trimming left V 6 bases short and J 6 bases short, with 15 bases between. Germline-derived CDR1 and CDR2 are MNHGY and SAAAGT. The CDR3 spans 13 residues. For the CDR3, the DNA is TGTGCCAGCAGCTCTCGTGGCCCCATCGAGCAGTACTTC. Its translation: CASSSRGPIEQYF.

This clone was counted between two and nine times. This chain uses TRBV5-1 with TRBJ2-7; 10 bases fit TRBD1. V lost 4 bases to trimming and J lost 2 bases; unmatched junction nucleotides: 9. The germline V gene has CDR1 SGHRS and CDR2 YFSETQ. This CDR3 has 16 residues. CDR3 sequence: CASSQSGTGETYEQYF. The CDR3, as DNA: TGCGCCAGCAGCCAATCGGGGACAGGGGAGACCTACGAGCAGTACTTC.

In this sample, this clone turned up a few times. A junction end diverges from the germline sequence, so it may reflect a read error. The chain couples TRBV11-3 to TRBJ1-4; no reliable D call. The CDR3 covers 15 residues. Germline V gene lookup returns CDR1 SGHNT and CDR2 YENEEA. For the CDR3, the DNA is TGTGCCAGCAGCGTAGAATGGGGTTCGGAGGAAAAACTGTTTTTT. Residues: CASSVEWGSEEKLFF. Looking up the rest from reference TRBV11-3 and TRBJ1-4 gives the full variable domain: EAGVVQSPRYKIIEKKQPVAFWCNPISGHNTLYWYLQNLGQGPELLIRYENEEAVDDSQLPKDRFSAERLKGVDSTLKIQPAELGDSAVYLCASSVEWGSEEKLFFGSGTQLSVL.

The CDR3 spells CASRNPSNIQYF. The CDR3 bases are TGTGCCAGCAGGAACCCCTCAAACATTCAGTACTTC. The rearrangement uses TRBV6-8 and TRBJ2-4; D gene ambiguous. V was pared by 6 bases and J by 6 bases, with 9 bases between. Germline V gene lookup returns CDR1 MNHGY and CDR2 SAAAGT. The CDR3 runs 12 residues.

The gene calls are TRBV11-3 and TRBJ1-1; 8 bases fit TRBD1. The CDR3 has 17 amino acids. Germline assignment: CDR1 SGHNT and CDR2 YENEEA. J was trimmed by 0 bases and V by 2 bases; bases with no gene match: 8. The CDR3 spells CASSLRPRGLMNTEAFF. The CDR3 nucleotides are TGTGCCAGCAGCTTAAGGCCCAGGGGGCTCATGAACACTGAAGCTTTCTTT.